The sequence of this T cell receptor (beta chain) was determined in a study of radiation and T cells in renal cell carcinoma. TCRdb's copy holds only in-frame clones and misses some; the assay was immunoSEQ multiplex PCR. The data hold 130,000 to 150,000 clones, with 80% to 90% observed a single time. The time point was: blood 4 weeks post-SBRT, at nephrectomy. Indicated treatment: 15 Gy SBRT to primary tumor, nephrectomy 4 weeks later. The receptor comes from a woman between 50 and 59 years old with renal cell carcinoma. Sequencing used blood, obtained from a patient whose treatment included radiotherapy and nephrectomy.

CDR3 loop: CASNPTGVLYGYTF. In nucleotides, the CDR3 is TGTGCCAGCAACCCAACTGGGGTCCTCTATGGCTACACCTTC. V usage is TRBV28 and J usage is TRBJ1-2; D unresolved. V was clipped by 7 bases and J by 4 bases, with 16 bases between them. The CDR3 contains 14 residues. Per germline, CDR1 MDHEN and CDR2 SYDVKM.